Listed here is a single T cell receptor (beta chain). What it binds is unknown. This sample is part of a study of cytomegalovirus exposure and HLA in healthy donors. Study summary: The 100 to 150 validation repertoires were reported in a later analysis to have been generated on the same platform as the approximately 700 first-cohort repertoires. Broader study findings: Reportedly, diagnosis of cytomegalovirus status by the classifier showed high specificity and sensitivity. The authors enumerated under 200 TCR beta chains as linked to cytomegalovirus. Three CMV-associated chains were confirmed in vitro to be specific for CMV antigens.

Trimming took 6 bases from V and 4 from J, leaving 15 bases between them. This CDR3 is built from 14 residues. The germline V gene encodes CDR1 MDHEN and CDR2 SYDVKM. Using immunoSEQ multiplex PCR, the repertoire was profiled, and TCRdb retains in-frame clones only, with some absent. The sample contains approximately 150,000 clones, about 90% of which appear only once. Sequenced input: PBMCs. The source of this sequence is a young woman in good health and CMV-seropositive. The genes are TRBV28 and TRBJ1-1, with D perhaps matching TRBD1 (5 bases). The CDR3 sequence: CASRRGLTLTEAFF. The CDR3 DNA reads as TGTGCCAGCAGAAGGGGCTTGACCCTCACTGAAGCTTTCTTT.